This entry is about one TCR beta chain. Its target is not known. This specimen comes from a study of cytomegalovirus exposure and HLA in healthy donors. Study observations and caveats: A later analysis by the authors found several of the most significant clusters apparently linked to common viral pathogens.

With 60 Vbeta and 13 Jbeta primers, the PCR was carried out. Sequencing used immunoSEQ multiplex PCR; TCRdb keeps in-frame clones, though not all of them. The sample comprises some 96,000 clones, roughly 80% of which are singletons, and approximately 8% rests with the top ten. Healthy bone marrow donors formed the donor group. The CDR3 is 13 residues long. Per germline, CDR1 SGDLS and CDR2 YYNGEE. The V gene end was trimmed by 3 bases and the J gene end by 8 bases; junction bases not matched to a gene: 6. The source material was PBMCs. The TCR comes from a female donor in good health and CMV-seronegative. The V and J genes are TRBV9 and TRBJ1-2; 8 bases fit TRBD1. The CDR3 reads CASSADRADGYTF. Written as DNA, the CDR3 is TGTGCCAGCAGCGCGGACAGGGCCGACGGCTACACCTTC.